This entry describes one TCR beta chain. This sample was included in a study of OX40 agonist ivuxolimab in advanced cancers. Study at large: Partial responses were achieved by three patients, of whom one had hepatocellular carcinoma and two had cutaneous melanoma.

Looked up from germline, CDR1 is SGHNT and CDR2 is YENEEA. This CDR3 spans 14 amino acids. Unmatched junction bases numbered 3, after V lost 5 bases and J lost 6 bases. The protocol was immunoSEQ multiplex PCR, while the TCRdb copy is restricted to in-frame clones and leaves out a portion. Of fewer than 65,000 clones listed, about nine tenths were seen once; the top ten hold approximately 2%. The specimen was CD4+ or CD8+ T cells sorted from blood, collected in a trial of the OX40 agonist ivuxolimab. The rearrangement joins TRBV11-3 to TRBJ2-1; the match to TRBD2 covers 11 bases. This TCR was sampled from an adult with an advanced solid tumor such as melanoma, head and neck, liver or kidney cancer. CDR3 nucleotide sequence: TGTGCCAGCAGCATAGCGGGGGGGCGCAATGAGCAGTTCTTC. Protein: CASSIAGGRNEQFF. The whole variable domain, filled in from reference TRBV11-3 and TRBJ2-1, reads EAGVVQSPRYKIIEKKQPVAFWCNPISGHNTLYWYLQNLGQGPELLIRYENEEAVDDSQLPKDRFSAERLKGVDSTLKIQPAELGDSAVYLCASSIAGGRNEQFFGPGTRLTVL.